The source of this TCR beta chain is a study of CDR3 diversity in severe acne. This clonotype was observed many times. TCRdb reprocessed the PCR reads via MiXCR and lists one record per CDR3 protein. The repertoire holds about 90,000 distinct CDR3 sequences, with 45% to 50% as singletons. The receptor was isolated from a male donor with severe acne vulgaris. Input material: blood.

As DNA, the CDR3 is TGTGCCAGCAGCGTAGCCCTAACTAGCGGGGGCACAGATACGCAGTATTTT. As protein: CASSVALTSGGTDTQYF. The rearrangement uses TRBV9 and TRBJ2-3; 10 bases are a match to TRBD2. The CDR3 extends over 17 amino acids. Germline V gene sequence: CDR1 SGDLS, CDR2 YYNGEE. V gave up 0 bases and J gave up 1 base; unmatched junction bases: 5.